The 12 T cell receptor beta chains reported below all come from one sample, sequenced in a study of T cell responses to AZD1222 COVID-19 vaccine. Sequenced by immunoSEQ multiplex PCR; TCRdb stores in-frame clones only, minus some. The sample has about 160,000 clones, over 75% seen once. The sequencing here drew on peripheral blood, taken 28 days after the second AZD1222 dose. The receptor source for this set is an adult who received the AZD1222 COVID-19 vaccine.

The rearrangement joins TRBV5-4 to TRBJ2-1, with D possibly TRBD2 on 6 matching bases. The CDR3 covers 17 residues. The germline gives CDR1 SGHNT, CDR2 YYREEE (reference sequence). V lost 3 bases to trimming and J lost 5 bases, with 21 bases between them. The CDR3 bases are TGTGCCAGCAGCTCGCCAACCGCGGGGCGGCAAAACAATGAGCAGTTCTTC. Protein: CASSSPTAGRQNNEQFF.

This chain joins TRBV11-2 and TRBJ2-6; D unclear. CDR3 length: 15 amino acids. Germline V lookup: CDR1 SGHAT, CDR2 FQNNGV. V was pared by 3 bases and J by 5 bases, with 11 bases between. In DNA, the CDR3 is TGTGCCAGCAGCTTGCCACCGGGTAGGGCCAACGTCCTGACTTTC. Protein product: CASSLPPGRANVLTF. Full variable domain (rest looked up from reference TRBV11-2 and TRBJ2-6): EAGVAQSPRYKIIEKRQSVAFWCNPISGHATLYWYQQILGQGPKLLIQFQNNGVVDDSQLPKDRFSAERLKGVDSTLKIQPAKLEDSAVYLCASSLPPGRANVLTFGAGSRLTVL.

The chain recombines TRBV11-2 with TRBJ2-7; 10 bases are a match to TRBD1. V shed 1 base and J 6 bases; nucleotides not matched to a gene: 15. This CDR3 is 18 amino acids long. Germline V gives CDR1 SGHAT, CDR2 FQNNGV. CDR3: CASSLGPRLDRGPFEQYF. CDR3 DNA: TGTGCCAGCAGCTTAGGACCCCGCTTAGACAGGGGGCCCTTCGAGCAGTACTTC. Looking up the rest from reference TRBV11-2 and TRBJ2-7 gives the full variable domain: EAGVAQSPRYKIIEKRQSVAFWCNPISGHATLYWYQQILGQGPKLLIQFQNNGVVDDSQLPKDRFSAERLKGVDSTLKIQPAKLEDSAVYLCASSLGPRLDRGPFEQYFGPGTRLTVT.

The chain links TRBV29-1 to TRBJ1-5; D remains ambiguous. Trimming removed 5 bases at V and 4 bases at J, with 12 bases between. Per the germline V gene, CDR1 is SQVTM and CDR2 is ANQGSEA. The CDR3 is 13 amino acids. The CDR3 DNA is TGCAGCGTTCAAGGAGGGTCGAATCAGCCCCAGCATTTT. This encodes CSVQGGSNQPQHF.

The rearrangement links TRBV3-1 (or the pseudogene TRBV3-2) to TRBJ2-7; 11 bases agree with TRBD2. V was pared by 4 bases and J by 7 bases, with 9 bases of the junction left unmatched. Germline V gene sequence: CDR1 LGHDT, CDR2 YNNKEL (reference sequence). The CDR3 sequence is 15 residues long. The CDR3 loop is CASSRTSLAGGEQYF. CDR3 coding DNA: TGTGCCAGCAGCCGGACTAGCTTAGCGGGAGGGGAGCAGTACTTC.

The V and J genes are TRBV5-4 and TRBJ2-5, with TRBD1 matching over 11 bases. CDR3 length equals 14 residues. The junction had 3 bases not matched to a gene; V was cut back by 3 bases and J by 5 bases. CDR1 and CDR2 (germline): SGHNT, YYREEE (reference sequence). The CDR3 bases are TGTGCCAGCAGCTGGACAGGGGGCGTGGAGACCCAGTACTTC. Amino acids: CASSWTGGVETQYF.

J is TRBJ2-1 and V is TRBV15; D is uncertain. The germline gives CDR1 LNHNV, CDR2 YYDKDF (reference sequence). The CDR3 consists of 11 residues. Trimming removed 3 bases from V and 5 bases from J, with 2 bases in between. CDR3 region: CATSRDNEQFF. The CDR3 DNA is TGTGCCACCAGCAGGGACAATGAGCAGTTCTTC.

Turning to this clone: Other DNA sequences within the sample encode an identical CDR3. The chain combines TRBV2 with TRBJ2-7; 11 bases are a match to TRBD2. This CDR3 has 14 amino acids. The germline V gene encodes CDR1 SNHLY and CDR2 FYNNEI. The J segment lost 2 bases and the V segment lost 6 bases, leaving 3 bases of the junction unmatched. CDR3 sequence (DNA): TGTGCCAGCAGGGGGACTAGCGGTACCTACGAGCAGTACTTC. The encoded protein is CASRGTSGTYEQYF.

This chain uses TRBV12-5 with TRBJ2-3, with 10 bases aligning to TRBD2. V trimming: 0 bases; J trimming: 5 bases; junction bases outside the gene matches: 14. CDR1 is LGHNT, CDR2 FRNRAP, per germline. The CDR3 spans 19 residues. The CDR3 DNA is TGTGCTAGTGGTTTGGTACTTCGGGGAACTAGCGGGATCAAAGATACGCAGTATTTT. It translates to CASGLVLRGTSGIKDTQYF. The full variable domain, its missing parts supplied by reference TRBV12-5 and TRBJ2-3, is DARVTQTPRHKVTEMGQEVTMRCQPILGHNTVFWYRQTMMQGLELLAYFRNRAPLDDSGMPKDRFSAEMPDATLATLKIQPSEPRDSAVYFCASGLVLRGTSGIKDTQYFGPGTRLTVL.

The CDR3 reads CASSQGTSGFGGRETQYF. The CDR3 coding sequence is TGCGCCAGCAGCCAAGGGACTAGCGGGTTCGGAGGGCGAGAGACCCAGTACTTC. The chain joins TRBV4-1 to TRBJ2-5; 11 bases line up with TRBD2. The ends lost 1 base at V and 4 bases at J; junction bases unmatched: 11. From germline, CDR1 is MGHRA and CDR2 YSYEKL. This CDR3 spans 18 amino acids.

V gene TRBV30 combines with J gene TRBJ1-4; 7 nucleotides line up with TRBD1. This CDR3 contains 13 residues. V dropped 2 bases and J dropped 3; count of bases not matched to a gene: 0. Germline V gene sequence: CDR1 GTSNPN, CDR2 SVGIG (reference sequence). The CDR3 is CAWSTGANEKLFF. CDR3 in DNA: TGTGCCTGGAGTACAGGGGCTAATGAAAAACTGTTTTTT.

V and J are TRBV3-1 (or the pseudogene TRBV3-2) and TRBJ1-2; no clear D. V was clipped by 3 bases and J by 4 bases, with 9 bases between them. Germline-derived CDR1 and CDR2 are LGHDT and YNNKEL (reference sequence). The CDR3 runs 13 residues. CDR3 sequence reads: CASSHAEGYGYTF. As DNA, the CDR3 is TGTGCCAGCAGCCACGCGGAAGGCTATGGCTACACCTTC.